This TCR beta chain was recorded in a study of shared clonotypes between healthy human individuals. Findings of the study overall: Memory subsets generally showed smaller estimated richness than naive subsets did. Between several donors, naive CD4 clonotypes were shared at a level of approximately 5%.

This clone came up a few times. Its antigen is still unknown. The CDR3 runs 14 residues. V was shortened by 6 bases and J by 6 bases, with 15 bases between the two germline ends. The germline CDR1 and CDR2 sequences are MGHDK and SYGVNS. Across several immunoSEQ plates, the genomic DNA of each subset was split evenly. Method: immunoSEQ multiplex PCR; TCRdb's copy keeps in-frame clones and lacks some. The sample includes under 1,100,000 clones, around 76% of them seen just once. The TCR sequence derives from a man aged 18 to 30 in good health. Specimen: memory CD4+ T cells sorted from blood. Subset specified: CD45RA-negative fraction. This sequence joins TRBV25-1 and TRBJ1-5; no firm D call. This CDR3 reads CASSRGGSPQPQHF. CDR3 DNA: TGTGCCAGCAGCCGGGGAGGGAGCCCTCAGCCCCAGCATTTT.